These 22 T cell receptor beta chains came from one sample sequenced in a study of T cell changes during pregnancy in multiple sclerosis. Profiling relied on immunoSEQ multiplex PCR, and the TCRdb table lists in-frame clones only, not all of them. This sample has tens of thousands of clones; roughly 90% occur once, and the top ten carry 2.5% to 3.5%. Source: CD8+ T cells from peripheral blood mononuclear cells, taken before pregnancy. The receptors were gathered from a female donor with multiple sclerosis, enrolled in a pregnancy study.

This chain uses TRBV7-9 with TRBJ1-3; D possibly corresponds to TRBD1 (6 bases). CDR1 and CDR2 (germline): SEHNR, FQNEAQ (reference sequence). The CDR3 length is 15 residues. Trimming stripped 3 bases from V and 4 bases from J, with 13 bases between. CDR3 amino acids: CASSLFRGKGNTIYF. CDR3 sequence (DNA): TGTGCCAGCAGCTTGTTCAGGGGCAAAGGAAACACCATATATTTT.

In regard to this clone: Within the sample, other DNA sequences also encode this same CDR3. The chain joins TRBV19 to TRBJ1-1; D remains unclear. The CDR3 has 13 residues. From germline, CDR1 is LNHDA and CDR2 SQIVND (reference sequence). Trimming took off 3 bases at V and 2 bases at J, with 7 bases between the two ends. CDR3 bases: TGTGCCAGTAGTATCTCGGGAAACACTGAAGCTTTCTTT. Translation: CASSISGNTEAFF.

The chain uses TRBV7-6 and TRBJ2-7, with TRBD2 identical over 11 bases. This CDR3 is built from 14 residues. The V and J ends lost 3 bases and 7 bases, in that order; junction bases with no gene match: 5. Per the germline V gene, CDR1 is SGHVS and CDR2 is FNYEAQ. CDR3 nucleotides: TGTGCCAGCAGCTTTAGCGGGGGGGCGGGGGAGCAGTACTTC. Translated, it gives CASSFSGGAGEQYF.

The chain employs TRBV6-4 and TRBJ2-1; 9 nucleotides agree with TRBD2. This CDR3 region has 15 residues. V lost 2 bases and J lost 3; bases outside the gene matches: 2. From germline, CDR1 is MRHNA and CDR2 SNTAGT. In nucleotides, the CDR3 is TGTGCCAGCAGTGACAGGCGGGGGGGCTACAATGAGCAGTTCTTC. As protein: CASSDRRGGYNEQFF.

This chain uses TRBV5-3 with TRBJ1-5; the match to TRBD1 covers 7 bases. TRBV5-3 is assigned to the ORF class and has an uncertain function. The V segment lost 4 bases and the J segment 7 bases; nucleotides outside the gene matches: 11. The CDR3 is 15 residues long. As DNA, the CDR3 is TGTGCCAGAAGCCCCCGCACAGGGGTGCGGCAGCCCCAGCATTTT. This translates into CARSPRTGVRQPQHF.

The CDR3 DNA sequence: TGTGCCAGCAGCTTATGGGCAGGGAACGAGCAGTACTTC. Protein sequence: CASSLWAGNEQYF. This sequence joins TRBV7-9 and TRBJ2-7; TRBD1 is a possible D gene (5 bases). With 2 bases removed from V and 5 bases from J, the gap between germline ends came to 10 bases. This CDR3 is 13 amino acids long. CDR1 is SEHNR and CDR2 is FQNEAQ in the germline V gene (reference sequence).

The rearrangement uses TRBV28 and TRBJ1-5, with 8 bases that match TRBD1. This CDR3 has 16 residues. V was clipped by 5 bases and J by 2 bases; unmatched bases: 8. Germline V gene sequence: CDR1 MDHEN, CDR2 SYDVKM. CDR3 nucleotides: TGTGCCAGCAGTATCCAGGGGGCGAGGGGCAATCAGCCCCAGCATTTT. Translated: CASSIQGARGNQPQHF.

V usage is TRBV6-5 and J usage is TRBJ1-1, with D possibly being TRBD1 (5 bases). V lost 0 bases and J lost 6, with 14 bases in between. The CDR3 sequence is 15 residues long. Germline V gene sequence: CDR1 MNHEY, CDR2 SVGAGI. The CDR3 DNA follows: TGTGCCAGCAGTTACTCGGCGGGGCGGCGGCCTGAAGCTTTCTTT. This sequence encodes CASSYSAGRRPEAFF.

This chain links TRBV10-3 with TRBJ1-2, with D possibly matching TRBD1 (5 bases). Germline V gives CDR1 ENHRY, CDR2 SYGVKD. The CDR3 has 16 amino acids. Trimming removed 0 bases from V and 4 bases from J, with 15 bases in between. CDR3 sequence reads: CAISESLTGGSYGYTF. CDR3 DNA sequence: TGTGCCATCAGTGAGTCGTTAACAGGAGGGTCCTATGGCTACACCTTC.

CDR3 sequence: CASRGSGQPNYGYTF. In DNA, the CDR3 is TGCGCCAGCAGAGGGTCGGGACAGCCTAACTATGGCTACACCTTC. The chain recombines TRBV5-1 with TRBJ1-2, with 7 bases lining up with TRBD1. V was pared by 5 bases and J by 0 bases, with 7 bases of the junction left unmatched. Per the germline V gene, CDR1 is SGHRS and CDR2 is YFSETQ. The CDR3 is 15 amino acids.

The chain joins TRBV2 to TRBJ1-5; the match to TRBD1 covers 7 bases. Germline CDR1 reads SNHLY; CDR2 reads FYNNEI. Trimming took 4 bases from V and 3 from J; bases not matched to a gene: 3. The CDR3 runs to 14 residues. In DNA form, the CDR3 reads TGTGCCAGCAGTGCGACAGGGTACAATCAGCCCCAGCATTTT. Amino acids: CASSATGYNQPQHF.

The chain joins TRBV7-2 to TRBJ2-1; 12 bases match TRBD1. V dropped 1 base and J dropped 8; count of bases not matched to a gene: 9. Germline CDR1 reads SGHTA; CDR2 reads FQGNSA. CDR3 size: 17 residues. CDR3 protein: CASSLVPPGQGADEQFF. As DNA, the CDR3 is TGTGCCAGCAGCTTAGTCCCACCGGGACAGGGGGCGGATGAGCAGTTCTTC.

The V call is TRBV7-9, the J call TRBJ2-1; D may be TRBD2 (7 bases). The germline CDR1 and CDR2 sequences are SEHNR and FQNEAQ (reference sequence). This CDR3 spans 16 amino acids. The germline V and J ends were trimmed by 5 bases and 0 bases, with 14 bases remaining between them. CDR3 sequence reads: CASSPRGGLSYNEQFF. For the CDR3, the DNA is TGTGCCAGCAGCCCGAGGGGGGGGCTCTCCTACAATGAGCAGTTCTTC.

The chain couples TRBV9 to TRBJ1-2, with a weak D call TRBD1 (5 bases). CDR1 and CDR2 from the germline V gene are SGDLS and YYNGEE. CDR3 length: 14 residues. Deletions cut 4 bases from V and 7 bases from J, with 17 bases between. The CDR3 region has the DNA TGTGCCAGCAGCTCGAGTGGAGGGGCTGGTGGCTACACCTTC. This translates into CASSSSGGAGGYTF.

The V and J genes are TRBV5-1 and TRBJ1-1, with 8 bases matching TRBD1. Germline loops: CDR1 SGHRS, CDR2 YFSETQ. This CDR3 region has 12 residues. Trimming cost V 5 bases and J 9 bases; bases outside gene matches: 6. CDR3 nucleotide sequence: TGCGCCAGCAGTGACAGGGGCCCTAAAGCTTTCTTT. This translates into CASSDRGPKAFF.

The CDR3 nucleotides read TGCAGCGTTGAGGCGGGGGACAATTCACCCCTCCACTTT. Protein: CSVEAGDNSPLHF. This chain links TRBV29-1 with TRBJ1-6; TRBD1 might be the D (5 bases). Between the trimmed V and J ends, which lost 3 bases and 7 bases, there was a span of 10 bases. CDR1 and CDR2 from the germline V gene are SQVTM and ANQGSEA. The CDR3 totals 13 residues.

V is TRBV27 and J is TRBJ1-5, with a tentative D call TRBD1 (5 bases). The CDR3 extends over 14 amino acids. V was shortened by 2 bases and J by 7 bases, with 12 bases between the two germline ends. CDR1 and CDR2 from the germline V gene are MNHEY and SMNVEV (reference sequence). The CDR3 loop reads CASSLVQGEQPQHF. Written as DNA, the CDR3 is TGTGCCAGCAGTTTAGTGCAGGGTGAACAGCCCCAGCATTTT.

The chain links TRBV5-1 to TRBJ1-2; 8 bases match TRBD1. Trimming took 3 bases from V and 5 from J; bases not matched to a gene: 6. The CDR3 length is 14 residues. Germline V gives CDR1 SGHRS, CDR2 YFSETQ. The chain's CDR3 is CASSWTGKLYGYTF. CDR3 nucleotide sequence: TGCGCCAGCAGCTGGACAGGGAAATTGTATGGCTACACCTTC.

The rearrangement links TRBV7-8 to TRBJ2-7; D gene uncertain. The germline CDR1 and CDR2 sequences are SGHVS and FQNEAQ. V gave up 3 bases and J gave up 3 bases, with 9 bases separating them. The CDR3 sequence is 13 residues long. CDR3 residues: CASSLNTNYEQYF. The CDR3 DNA is TGTGCCAGCAGCTTGAACACGAACTACGAGCAGTACTTC. The full variable domain, completed using reference TRBV7-8 and TRBJ2-7, is GAGVSQSPRYKVAKRGQDVALRCDPISGHVSLFWYQQALGQGPEFLTYFQNEAQLDKSGLPSDRFFAERPEGSVSTLKIQRTQQEDSAVYLCASSLNTNYEQYFGPGTRLTVT.

In this sample, this clone turned up once. The rearrangement uses TRBV9 and TRBJ1-6; D may be TRBD1 (5 bases). Germline V gene data show CDR1 as SGDLS and CDR2 as YYNGEE. With 0 bases removed from V and 10 bases from J, the gap between germline ends came to 11 bases. The CDR3 covers 14 residues. DNA of the CDR3: TGTGCCAGCAGCGTAGCAGGGATGGGCTCACCCCTCCACTTT. Translation: CASSVAGMGSPLHF.

The chain carries TRBV18 and TRBJ1-4; D remains unclear. The CDR3 consists of 16 residues. Trimming took off 3 bases at V and 0 bases at J, with 11 bases between the two ends. Germline CDR1 KGHSH, CDR2 LQKENI. In nucleotides, the CDR3 is TGTGCCAGCTCACCGGCACAGTCTTCAACTAATGAAAAACTGTTTTTT. Protein sequence: CASSPAQSSTNEKLFF.

The chain is built from TRBV9 and TRBJ2-1; 9 positions agree with TRBD2. The CDR3 totals 16 residues. V lost 1 base, J lost 5 bases, and 7 bases stayed unmatched. Germline V lookup: CDR1 SGDLS, CDR2 YYNGEE. The CDR3 nucleotides read TGTGCCAGCAGCGTACTGACGACTAGCGGCAACAATGAGCAGTTCTTC. Translated: CASSVLTTSGNNEQFF.